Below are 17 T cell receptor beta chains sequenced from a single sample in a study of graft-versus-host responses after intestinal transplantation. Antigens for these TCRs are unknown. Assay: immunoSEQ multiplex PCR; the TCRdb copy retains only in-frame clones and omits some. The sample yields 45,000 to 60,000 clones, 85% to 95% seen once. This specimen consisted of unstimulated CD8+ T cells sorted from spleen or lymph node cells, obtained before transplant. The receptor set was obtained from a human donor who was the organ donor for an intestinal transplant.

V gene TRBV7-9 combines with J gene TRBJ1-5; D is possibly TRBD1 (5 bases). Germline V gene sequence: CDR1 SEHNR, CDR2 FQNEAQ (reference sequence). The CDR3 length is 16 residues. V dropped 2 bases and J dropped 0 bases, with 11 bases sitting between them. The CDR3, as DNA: TGTGCCAGCAGCTTATTCCCGGGGGATAGCAATCAGCCCCAGCATTTT. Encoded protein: CASSLFPGDSNQPQHF.

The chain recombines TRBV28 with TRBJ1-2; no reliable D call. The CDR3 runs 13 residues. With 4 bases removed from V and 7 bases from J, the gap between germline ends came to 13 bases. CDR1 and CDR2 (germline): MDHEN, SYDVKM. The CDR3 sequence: CASSSNTLGGYTF. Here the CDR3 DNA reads TGTGCCAGCAGTTCGAATACTTTAGGTGGCTACACCTTC.

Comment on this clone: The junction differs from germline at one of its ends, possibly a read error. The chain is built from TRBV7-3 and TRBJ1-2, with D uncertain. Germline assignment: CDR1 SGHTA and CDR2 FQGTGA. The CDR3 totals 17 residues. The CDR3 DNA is TGTGCCAGCAGCTTAATCGGGGAGGCAGGCCATAACAATGGCTACACCTTC. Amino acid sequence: CASSLIGEAGHNNGYTF.

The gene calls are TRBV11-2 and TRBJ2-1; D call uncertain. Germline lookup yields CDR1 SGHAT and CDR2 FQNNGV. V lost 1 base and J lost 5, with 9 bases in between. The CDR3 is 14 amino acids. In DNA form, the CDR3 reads TGTGCCAGCAGCTTAGGTACACTTCACAATGAGCAGTTCTTC. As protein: CASSLGTLHNEQFF.

DNA for the CDR3: TGTGCCAGCAGCTCCCCTCCGGGGCACACTGAAGCTTTCTTT. This codes for CASSSPPGHTEAFF. The chain recombines TRBV7-9 with TRBJ1-1, with a weak D call TRBD1 (5 bases). Germline V CDR1 and CDR2: SEHNR, FQNEAQ (reference sequence). There are 14 residues in the CDR3. The germline V and J ends were trimmed by 4 bases and 3 bases, with 12 bases remaining between them.

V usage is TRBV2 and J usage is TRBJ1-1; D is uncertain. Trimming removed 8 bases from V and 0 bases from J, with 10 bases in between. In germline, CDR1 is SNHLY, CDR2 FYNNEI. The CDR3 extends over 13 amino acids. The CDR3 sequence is CASPGPMNTEAFF. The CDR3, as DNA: TGTGCCAGCCCTGGACCGATGAACACTGAAGCTTTCTTT.

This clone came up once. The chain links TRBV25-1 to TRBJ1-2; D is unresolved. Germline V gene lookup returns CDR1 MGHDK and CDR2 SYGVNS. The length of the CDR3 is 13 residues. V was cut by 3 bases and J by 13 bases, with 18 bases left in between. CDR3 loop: CASSDSFSERFTF. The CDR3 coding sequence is TGTGCCAGCAGTGATTCATTCTCCGAGAGGTTCACCTTC.

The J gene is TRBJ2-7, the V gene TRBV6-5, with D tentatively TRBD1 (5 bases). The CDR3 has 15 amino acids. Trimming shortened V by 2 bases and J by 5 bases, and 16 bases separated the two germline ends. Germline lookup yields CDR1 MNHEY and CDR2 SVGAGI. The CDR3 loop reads CASSYGARRGDEQYF. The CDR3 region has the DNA TGTGCCAGCAGTTACGGGGCGAGGCGTGGGGACGAGCAGTACTTC.

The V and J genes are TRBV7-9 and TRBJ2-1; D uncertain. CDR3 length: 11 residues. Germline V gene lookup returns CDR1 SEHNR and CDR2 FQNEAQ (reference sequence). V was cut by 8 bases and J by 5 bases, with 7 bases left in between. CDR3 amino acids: CASLGDNEQFF. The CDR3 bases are TGTGCCAGCCTCGGAGACAATGAGCAGTTCTTC.

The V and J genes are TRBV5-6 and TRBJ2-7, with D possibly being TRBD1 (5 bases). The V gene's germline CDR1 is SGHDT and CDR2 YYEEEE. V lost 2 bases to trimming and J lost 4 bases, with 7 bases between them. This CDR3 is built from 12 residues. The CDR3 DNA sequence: TGTGCCAGCAGCTTAGGGGCTTACGAGCAGTACTTC. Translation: CASSLGAYEQYF. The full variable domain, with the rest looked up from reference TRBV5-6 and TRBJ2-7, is DAGVTQSPTHLIKTRGQQVTLRCSPKSGHDTVSWYQQALGQGPQFIFQYYEEEERQRGNFPDRFSGHQFPNYSSELNVNALLLGDSALYLCASSLGAYEQYFGPGTRLTVT.

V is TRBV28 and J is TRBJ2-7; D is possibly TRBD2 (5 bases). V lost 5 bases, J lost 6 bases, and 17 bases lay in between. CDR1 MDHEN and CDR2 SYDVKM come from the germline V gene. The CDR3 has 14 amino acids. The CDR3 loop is CASSPPNARAEQYF. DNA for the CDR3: TGTGCCAGCAGTCCCCCGAATGCGAGGGCCGAGCAGTACTTC.

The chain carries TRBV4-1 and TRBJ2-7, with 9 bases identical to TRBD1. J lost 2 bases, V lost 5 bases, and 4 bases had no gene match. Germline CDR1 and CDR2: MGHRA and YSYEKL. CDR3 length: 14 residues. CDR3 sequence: CASSEGQGPYEQYF. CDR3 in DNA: TGCGCCAGCAGCGAGGGACAGGGACCCTACGAGCAGTACTTC.

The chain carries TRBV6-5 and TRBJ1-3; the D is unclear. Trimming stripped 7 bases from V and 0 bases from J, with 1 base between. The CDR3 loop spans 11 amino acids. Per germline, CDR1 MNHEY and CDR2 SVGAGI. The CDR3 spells CASNSGNTIYF. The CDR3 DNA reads TGTGCCAGCAACTCTGGAAACACCATATATTTT.

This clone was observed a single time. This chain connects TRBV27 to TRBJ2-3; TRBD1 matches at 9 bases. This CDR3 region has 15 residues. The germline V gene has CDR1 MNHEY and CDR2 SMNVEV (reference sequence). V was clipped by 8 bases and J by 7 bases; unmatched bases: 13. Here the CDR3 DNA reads TGTGCCAGCTCAGAACAGGGGGCATTTTTTAATACGCAGTATTTT. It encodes CASSEQGAFFNTQYF.

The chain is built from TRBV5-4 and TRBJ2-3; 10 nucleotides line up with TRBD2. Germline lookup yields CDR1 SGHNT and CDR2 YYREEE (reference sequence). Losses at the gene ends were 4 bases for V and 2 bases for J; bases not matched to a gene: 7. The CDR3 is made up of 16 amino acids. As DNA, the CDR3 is TGTGCCAGCAGCCAAATACTAGCGGGGAACACAGATACGCAGTATTTT. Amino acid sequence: CASSQILAGNTDTQYF.

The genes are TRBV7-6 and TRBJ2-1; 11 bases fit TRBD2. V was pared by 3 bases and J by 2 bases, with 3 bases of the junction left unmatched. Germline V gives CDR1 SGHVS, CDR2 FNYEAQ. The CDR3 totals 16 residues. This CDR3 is CASSFLSGGAYNEQFF. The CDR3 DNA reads TGTGCCAGCAGCTTTCTTAGCGGGGGGGCCTACAATGAGCAGTTCTTC.

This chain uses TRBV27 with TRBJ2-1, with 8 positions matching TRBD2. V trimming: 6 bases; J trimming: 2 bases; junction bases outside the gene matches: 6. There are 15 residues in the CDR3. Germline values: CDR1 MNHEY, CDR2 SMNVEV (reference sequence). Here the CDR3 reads CASSLSGGTYNEQFF. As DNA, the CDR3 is TGTGCCAGCAGCCTGAGCGGGGGAACCTACAATGAGCAGTTCTTC.